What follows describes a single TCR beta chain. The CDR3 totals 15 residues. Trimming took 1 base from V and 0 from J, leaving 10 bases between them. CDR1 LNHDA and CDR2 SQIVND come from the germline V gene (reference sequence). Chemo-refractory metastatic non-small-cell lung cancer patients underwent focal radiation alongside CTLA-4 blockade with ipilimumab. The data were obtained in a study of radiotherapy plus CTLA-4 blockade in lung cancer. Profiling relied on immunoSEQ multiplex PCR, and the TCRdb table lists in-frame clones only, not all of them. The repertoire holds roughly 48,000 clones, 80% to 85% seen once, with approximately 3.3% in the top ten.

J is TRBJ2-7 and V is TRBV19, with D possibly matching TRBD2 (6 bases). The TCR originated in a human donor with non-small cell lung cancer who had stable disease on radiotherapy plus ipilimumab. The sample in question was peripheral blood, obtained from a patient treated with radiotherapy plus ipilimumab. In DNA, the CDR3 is TGTGCCAGTAGTATAGCACTAGCTCCCTCCTACGAGCAGTACTTC. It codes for CASSIALAPSYEQYF.